What follows are 19 T cell receptor beta chains derived from one specimen sequenced in a study of cytomegalovirus exposure and HLA in healthy donors. PCR used 60 Vbeta primers and 13 Jbeta primers. TCRdb keeps only in-frame clones here, not all; method: immunoSEQ multiplex PCR. This table has approximately 180,000 clones, approximately 80% appearing once. Sequencing was performed on PBMCs. The receptors here all came from a young woman in good health and CMV-seropositive.

This clone has a single count. The gene calls are TRBV27 and TRBJ2-3; 8 bases agree with TRBD2. The germline gives CDR1 MNHEY, CDR2 SMNVEV (reference sequence). Losses at the gene ends were 6 bases for V and 1 base for J; bases not matched to a gene: 3. CDR3 size: 14 residues. In nucleotides, the CDR3 is TGTGCCAGCAGAACACTAGCGGGCACAGATACGCAGTATTTT. Its translation: CASRTLAGTDTQYF.

The sample holds a few counts of this clone. Other nucleotide sequences from this sample produce the same CDR3. V gene TRBV11-3 combines with J gene TRBJ1-1; D is possibly TRBD1 (5 bases). Trimming shortened V by 5 bases and J by 1 base, and 8 bases separated the two germline ends. Germline V gives CDR1 SGHNT, CDR2 YENEEA. There are 13 residues in the CDR3. CDR3 nucleotides: TGTGCCAGCAGCCTCGACAGGAACACTGAAGCTTTCTTT. It is translated as CASSLDRNTEAFF.

The rearrangement links TRBV13 to TRBJ2-7, with D maybe TRBD1 (5 bases). V lost 5 bases and J 1 base, leaving 9 bases between the germline ends. CDR1 and CDR2 from the germline V gene are PRHDT and FYEKMQ (reference sequence). CDR3 size: 13 residues. Here the CDR3 DNA reads TGTGCCAGCAGCCGCGACAGATCCTACGAGCAGTACTTC. It codes for CASSRDRSYEQYF.

This clone was counted between two and nine times. The chain carries TRBV5-1 and TRBJ1-1; D is undetermined. CDR1 and CDR2 from the germline V gene are SGHRS and YFSETQ. With 1 base removed from V and 11 bases from J, the gap between germline ends came to 15 bases. The CDR3 covers 13 residues. CDR3 protein: CASSLSYEGEAFF. The CDR3 bases are TGCGCCAGCAGCTTGTCTTATGAGGGAGAGGCTTTCTTT.

The rearrangement joins TRBV19 to TRBJ2-5; 9 nucleotides align to TRBD2. The V and J ends lost 7 bases and 6 bases, in that order; junction bases with no gene match: 9. The CDR3 length is 14 residues. Germline V lookup: CDR1 LNHDA, CDR2 SQIVND (reference sequence). Here the CDR3 DNA reads TGTGCCAGTAACGCGGGGGGGGAGATAAAGACCCAGTACTTC. Its translation is CASNAGGEIKTQYF.

This clone was counted only a few times. J is TRBJ1-2 and V is TRBV28; 7 bases line up with TRBD1. This CDR3 contains 13 residues. CDR1 MDHEN and CDR2 SYDVKM come from the germline V gene. With V trimmed by 7 bases and J by 3 bases, 5 bases remained unmatched. The CDR3 here is CASTSGTDYGYTF. The DNA of the CDR3 is TGTGCCAGCACCTCCGGGACAGACTATGGCTACACCTTC.

This chain connects TRBV5-1 to TRBJ2-3, with D unclear. The CDR3 is 15 amino acids. V lost 4 bases to trimming and J lost 0 bases, with 12 bases between them. Germline CDR1 and CDR2: SGHRS and YFSETQ. As DNA, the CDR3 is TGCGCCAGCAGCACTCAACTCTCTAGCACAGATACGCAGTATTTT. Amino acids: CASSTQLSSTDTQYF. Based on the CDR3 plus reference TRBV5-1 and TRBJ2-3, the full variable domain is KAGVTQTPRYLIKTRGQQVTLSCSPISGHRSVSWYQQTPGQGLQFLFEYFSETQRNKGNFPGRFSGRQFSNSRSEMNVSTLELGDSALYLCASSTQLSSTDTQYFGPGTRLTVL.

The rearrangement joins TRBV11-2 to TRBJ2-5; TRBD2 matches at 9 bases. CDR3 length: 16 residues. The J segment lost 2 bases and the V segment lost 1 base, leaving 5 bases of the junction unmatched. From germline, CDR1 is SGHAT and CDR2 FQNNGV. DNA of the CDR3: TGTGCCAGCAGCTTAGTTGGCGGGGGGGATCAAGAGACCCAGTACTTC. Amino acids: CASSLVGGGDQETQYF. Together with reference TRBV11-2 and TRBJ2-5, the CDR3 gives the full variable domain: EAGVAQSPRYKIIEKRQSVAFWCNPISGHATLYWYQQILGQGPKLLIQFQNNGVVDDSQLPKDRFSAERLKGVDSTLKIQPAKLEDSAVYLCASSLVGGGDQETQYFGPGTRLLVL.

This chain joins TRBV4-2 and TRBJ2-1; 7 nucleotides match TRBD2. CDR1 LGHNA and CDR2 YNFKEQ come from the germline V gene. V shed 2 bases and J 2 bases; nucleotides not matched to a gene: 9. The CDR3 extends over 17 amino acids. CDR3 in DNA: TGTGCCAGCAGCCAACCGCCCGGGGGGAGCCCCTACAATGAGCAGTTCTTC. This codes for CASSQPPGGSPYNEQFF.

The chain has TRBV4-1 and TRBJ1-3, with D unresolved. With 5 bases removed from V and 2 bases from J, the gap between germline ends came to 13 bases. This CDR3 is built from 15 residues. CDR1 is MGHRA, CDR2 YSYEKL, per germline. The CDR3 nucleotides are TGCGCCAGCAGCTACCCATCCCCAGCTGGAAACACCATATATTTT. This translates into CASSYPSPAGNTIYF.

CDR3 nucleotides: TGTGCCAGCTCAGATGGGCGTGCCGGGGAGCTGTTTTTT. Translating it yields CASSDGRAGELFF. This sequence joins TRBV6-5 and TRBJ2-2, with unresolved D. The germline V gene has CDR1 MNHEY and CDR2 SVGAGI. CDR3 length equals 13 residues. With 8 bases removed from V and 6 bases from J, the gap between germline ends came to 13 bases.

V gene TRBV11-2 combines with J gene TRBJ1-1, with 8 bases fitting TRBD1. Germline CDR1 SGHAT, CDR2 FQNNGV. The CDR3 runs to 14 residues. The V and J ends lost 0 bases and 10 bases, in that order; junction bases with no gene match: 7. The CDR3 spells CASSLEVLQGGAFF. CDR3 sequence (DNA): TGTGCCAGCAGCTTAGAAGTACTACAGGGGGGAGCTTTCTTT.

This chain connects TRBV28 to TRBJ2-1; a weak D match, TRBD1 (5 bases). The V gene's germline CDR1 is MDHEN and CDR2 SYDVKM. The CDR3 has 14 amino acids. V was trimmed by 3 bases and J by 2 bases, leaving 8 bases between them. CDR3 DNA sequence: TGTGCCAGCAGTTTGGACACAGCCTACAATGAGCAGTTCTTC. Residues: CASSLDTAYNEQFF.

V usage is TRBV12-5 and J usage is TRBJ2-7, with 8 bases lining up with TRBD2. The germline gives CDR1 LGHNT, CDR2 FRNRAP. V gave up 9 bases and J gave up 5 bases; unmatched junction bases: 15. The CDR3 is made up of 15 amino acids. CDR3: CARGGCIAGTNEQYF. The CDR3 DNA sequence: TGTGCTAGGGGGGGTTGTATAGCGGGGACTAACGAGCAGTACTTC.

The genes are TRBV27 and TRBJ2-7; 9 positions agree with TRBD1. Germline V gives CDR1 MNHEY, CDR2 SMNVEV (reference sequence). The CDR3 contains 16 residues. Trimming at V came to 0 bases and at J to 0 bases, leaving 3 bases not matched to a gene. In DNA form, the CDR3 reads TGTGCCAGCAGTTTATCTGGGACAGGGACCTCCTACGAGCAGTACTTC. This gives the protein CASSLSGTGTSYEQYF.

The chain combines TRBV18 with TRBJ2-5; perhaps TRBD2 as D (6 bases). The CDR3 runs to 15 residues. Trimming took 0 bases from V and 2 from J, leaving 10 bases between them. Germline V lookup: CDR1 KGHSH, CDR2 LQKENI. In DNA, the CDR3 is TGTGCCAGCTCACCACCGGGGGGAATTCAAGAGACCCAGTACTTC. Its translation: CASSPPGGIQETQYF.

Only one count was recorded for this clone. The gene calls are TRBV6-5 and TRBJ2-1; D might be TRBD2 (6 bases). CDR1 is MNHEY, CDR2 SVGAGI, per germline. V lost 0 bases and J lost 4, with 7 bases in between. This CDR3 contains 14 residues. The CDR3 loop is CASSYSGGYNEQFF. CDR3 nucleotides: TGTGCCAGCAGTTACTCGGGAGGTTACAATGAGCAGTTCTTC.

V usage is TRBV29-1 and J usage is TRBJ1-1; TRBD1 agrees at 9 bases. After removal of 1 base from V and 6 bases from J, the junction contained 0 bases not matched to a gene. The CDR3 sequence is 12 residues long. Germline V CDR1 and CDR2: SQVTM, ANQGSEA. The CDR3 region is CSVEGTGAEAFF. The CDR3 DNA sequence: TGCAGCGTTGAAGGGACAGGGGCTGAAGCTTTCTTT.

The J gene is TRBJ1-6, the V gene TRBV7-2, with 11 bases lining up with TRBD1. V trimming: 3 bases; J trimming: 10 bases; junction bases outside the gene matches: 5. The CDR3 is 15 amino acids. From germline, CDR1 is SGHTA and CDR2 FQGNSA. The DNA of the CDR3 is TGTGCCAGCAGCTTTAGGGGACAGGGGGTCTCACCCCTCCACTTT. Its translation: CASSFRGQGVSPLHF.